These 20 T cell receptor beta chains came from one sample sequenced in a study of breast tumors, draining lymph nodes, adjacent tissues. Samples came from axillary lymph nodes draining the breast cancer. TCRdb fed the multiplex PCR reads into MiXCR, producing one record per CDR3 protein. The data show about 180,000 distinct CDR3 sequences, roughly 30% seen once. The material sequenced was axillary lymph node tissue. These receptors were collected from a female donor with breast cancer. Some clones in this sample may be carry-over from other donors' samples.

The sample holds many counts of this clonotype. This sequence joins TRBV6-5 and TRBJ2-3; no firm D call. Germline-derived CDR1 and CDR2 are MNHEY and SVGAGI. V gave up 5 bases and J gave up 3 bases, with 9 bases separating them. The CDR3 totals 13 residues. CDR3 loop: CASSRRPTDTQYF. The CDR3 DNA reads as TGTGCCAGCAGTCGGCGGCCTACAGATACGCAGTATTTT.

This clonotype was detected many times. The CDR3 protein is CASSFGTGKKVTDTQYF. The CDR3 nucleotides read TGTGCCAGTAGCTTCGGGACAGGGAAAAAGGTCACAGATACGCAGTATTTT. The chain is built from TRBV19 and TRBJ2-3; TRBD1 aligns across 9 bases. Germline assignment: CDR1 LNHDA and CDR2 SQIVND (reference sequence). V lost 6 bases, J lost 2 bases, and 12 bases stayed unmatched. The CDR3 loop spans 17 amino acids.

This clonotype was seen ten or more times. The V and J genes are TRBV2 and TRBJ1-6; D gene unclear. Trimming shortened V by 4 bases and J by 0 bases, and 7 bases separated the two germline ends. Germline values: CDR1 SNHLY, CDR2 FYNNEI. CDR3 size: 15 residues. In DNA, the CDR3 is TGTGCCAGCAGTGTTGGGTACTCCTATAATTCACCCCTCCACTTT. It translates to CASSVGYSYNSPLHF.

In this sample, this clonotype turned up many times. This chain uses TRBV10-1 with TRBJ2-1; TRBD2 matches 12 bases. CDR1 is WNHNN, CDR2 SYGVQD, per germline (reference sequence). The CDR3 length is 18 residues. The ends lost 4 bases at V and 4 bases at J; junction bases unmatched: 11. CDR3 sequence (DNA): TGCGCCAGCAGTGCTGGACTAGCGGGGACCCGGGGGTACAATGAGCAGTTCTTC. This encodes CASSAGLAGTRGYNEQFF.

The V gene is TRBV28, the J gene TRBJ2-1; 9 nucleotides match TRBD1. With 4 bases clipped from V and 8 bases from J, the junction kept 9 bases outside the gene matches. Germline assignment: CDR1 MDHEN and CDR2 SYDVKM. The CDR3 runs 15 residues. The CDR3 DNA reads TGTGCCAGCAGTTCACCGGGACAGGGAAGCTATGAGCAGTTCTTC. It is translated as CASSSPGQGSYEQFF.

This clonotype was detected many times. The chain employs TRBV19 and TRBJ2-7, with 10 nucleotides matching TRBD1. The J segment lost 2 bases and the V segment lost 8 bases, leaving 3 bases of the junction unmatched. This CDR3 is built from 13 residues. Germline V gene data show CDR1 as LNHDA and CDR2 as SQIVND (reference sequence). CDR3 DNA sequence: TGTGCCAGTCGACAGGGGGCTACCTACGAGCAGTACTTC. Translated, it gives CASRQGATYEQYF.

This clonotype was recorded at least ten times. The CDR3, as DNA: TGCAGTGCTAGAGATAGGACCACGGAGCGGGAGGATCGAAGCACAGATACGCAGTATTTT. Its protein product is CSARDRTTEREDRSTDTQYF. The chain links TRBV20-1 to TRBJ2-3, with 9 nucleotides matching TRBD2. This CDR3 is built from 20 residues. Trimming took 0 bases from V and 0 from J; bases not matched to a gene: 16. CDR1 is DFQATT and CDR2 is SNEGSKA in the germline V gene (reference sequence).

This clonotype has ten or more counts. The rearrangement joins TRBV12-3 or TRBV12-4 to TRBJ1-2; weak D call: TRBD1 (6 bases). Trimming left V 5 bases short and J 5 bases short, with 15 bases between. The CDR3 loop spans 14 amino acids. In DNA form, the CDR3 reads TGTGCCAGCAGTGGCGGGGGCTTTGAGTATGGCTACACCTTC. Its translation is CASSGGGFEYGYTF.

The chain couples TRBV11-2 to TRBJ2-3; 13 nucleotides line up with TRBD2. This CDR3 spans 18 amino acids. Trimming removed 4 bases from V and 2 bases from J; junction bases left unmatched: 9. CDR1 is SGHAT and CDR2 is FQNNGV in the germline V gene. CDR3 DNA: TGTGCCAGCAGCTCACCCGGGACTAGCGGGGTCCTCACAGATACGCAGTATTTT. Encoded protein: CASSSPGTSGVLTDTQYF.

This chain uses TRBV2 with TRBJ1-5; possible D gene TRBD1, 5 bases. There are 13 residues in the CDR3. Germline V gene lookup returns CDR1 SNHLY and CDR2 FYNNEI. Trimming pared 11 bases from V and 9 bases from J, leaving 20 bases between. The CDR3, as DNA: TGTGCCCAAACGTATAAAGGGGAGGGGCCCCAGCATTTT. This codes for CAQTYKGEGPQHF.

The genes are TRBV15 and TRBJ1-1, with D perhaps TRBD1 (6 bases). The CDR3 consists of 16 residues. CDR1 is LNHNV and CDR2 is YYDKDF in the germline V gene (reference sequence). V was clipped by 5 bases and J by 1 base, with 17 bases between them. CDR3 residues: CATSLRQAAPNTEAFF. CDR3 coding DNA: TGTGCCACCAGCCTTAGACAGGCGGCACCGAACACTGAAGCTTTCTTT. The full variable domain, in which reference TRBV15 and TRBJ1-1 provide the parts outside the CDR3, is DAMVIQNPRYQVTQFGKPVTLSCSQTLNHNVMYWYQQKSSQAPKLLFHYYDKDFNNEADTPDNFQSRRPNTSFCFLDIRSPGLGDTAMYLCATSLRQAAPNTEAFFGQGTRLTVV.

This clonotype was seen repeatedly, ten times or more. The chain links TRBV20-1 to TRBJ1-6; 8 positions agree with TRBD1. CDR3 size: 14 residues. Trimming took 3 bases from V and 7 from J; bases not matched to a gene: 5. CDR1 and CDR2 from the germline V gene are DFQATT and SNEGSKA (reference sequence). The CDR3 DNA is TGCAGTGCTAGGCAGGGGGCGCGGAATTCACCCCTCCACTTT. Residues: CSARQGARNSPLHF.

As for this clonotype: This could be a read error, since a much larger clone is one nucleotide away. J is TRBJ1-2 and V is TRBV7-2; D is unclear. Looked up from germline, CDR1 is SGHTA and CDR2 is FQGNSA. The CDR3 loop spans 15 amino acids. CDR3 in amino acids: CAGSLDGNGDYGYTF. Here the CDR3 DNA reads TGTGCCGGCAGCTTGGATGGAAATGGGGACTATGGCTACACCTTC.

As concerns this clonotype: A much larger clone differs by one base, so this may be a read error. The chain has TRBV7-2 and TRBJ2-3, with D maybe TRBD2 (6 bases). Germline V gene data show CDR1 as SGHTA and CDR2 as FQGNSA. The CDR3 is made up of 16 amino acids. V gave up 5 bases and J gave up 1 base, with 16 bases separating them. The CDR3 spells CASSSPGVYGTDTQYF. CDR3 nucleotide sequence: TGTGCCAGCAGCAGCCCGGGAGTATATGGCACAGATACGCAGTATTTT.

This clonotype is a singleton in its sample. One junction end disagrees with the germline gene, perhaps due to a read error. The V and J genes are TRBV19 and TRBJ2-3, with 8 bases matching TRBD2. There are 15 residues in the CDR3. CDR1 is LNHDA and CDR2 is SQIVND in the germline V gene (reference sequence). The CDR3 nucleotides are TGTGCCAGTACCGTTAGCGGGGTAGGCACAGATACGCGGTATTTT. Translated, it gives CASTVSGVGTDTRYF. Full variable domain (remainder filled in from reference TRBV19 and TRBJ2-3): DGGITQSPKYLFRKEGQNVTLSCEQNLNHDAMYWYRQDPGQGLRLIYYSQIVNDFQKGDIAEGYSVSREKKESFPLTVTSAQKNPTAFYLCASTVSGVGTDTRYFGPGTRLTVL.

This chain links TRBV11-3 with TRBJ2-1, with 7 bases aligning to TRBD2. Trimming at V came to 5 bases and at J to 0 bases, leaving 4 bases not matched to a gene. The CDR3 length is 15 residues. The germline CDR1 and CDR2 sequences are SGHNT and YENEEA. CDR3 in DNA: TGTGCCAGCAGCGGGGGGGGGGGCTCCTACAATGAGCAGTTCTTC. Translation: CASSGGGGSYNEQFF.

This clonotype has more than one count but fewer than ten. The chain is built from TRBV20-1 and TRBJ1-3; D is uncertain. The CDR3 runs to 15 residues. Trimming shortened V by 2 bases and J by 0 bases, and 11 bases separated the two germline ends. Germline-derived CDR1 and CDR2 are DFQATT and SNEGSKA (reference sequence). The CDR3 DNA reads TGCAGTGCTAGATCGAGCGGATCCTCTGGAAACACCATATATTTT. It codes for CSARSSGSSGNTIYF.

In this sample, this clonotype turned up a few times. A much bigger clone sits one base away, suggesting this may be a read error. Likely a read error: the CDR3 ends without its conserved phenylalanine or tryptophan. The chain has TRBV7-2 and TRBJ2-2, with D perhaps TRBD2 (6 bases). The germline V gene has CDR1 SGHTA and CDR2 FQGNSA. Deletions cut 4 bases from V and 2 bases from J, with 8 bases between. The CDR3 totals 14 residues. CDR3 residues: CASSYGSNTGELFL. The CDR3 nucleotides are TGTGCCAGCAGCTACGGGAGTAACACCGGGGAGCTGTTTCTT.

Ten or more counts support this clonotype. The chain links TRBV6-5 to TRBJ2-6, with unresolved D. Germline V CDR1 and CDR2: MNHEY, SVGAGI. V was pared by 8 bases and J by 4 bases, with 6 bases between. The CDR3 spans 12 residues. The CDR3 loop is CASAGGANVLTF. Here the CDR3 DNA reads TGTGCCAGCGCCGGGGGGGCCAACGTCCTGACTTTC.

This clonotype came up many times. J is TRBJ1-2 and V is TRBV7-8; 9 bases fit TRBD1. The germline V gene encodes CDR1 SGHVS and CDR2 FQNEAQ. V lost 7 bases to trimming and J lost 2 bases; unmatched junction nucleotides: 5. CDR3 length: 14 amino acids. CDR3 sequence (DNA): TGTGCCAGCACCCCGGGACAGGGCAACTATGGCTACACCTTC. It encodes CASTPGQGNYGYTF.